These 8 T cell receptor beta chains were all obtained from the same sample, sequenced in a study of response to subunit inactivated influenza vaccine. TCRdb reprocessed the RT-PCR reads with MiXCR, giving one entry per CDR3 protein. Among about 530,000 distinct CDR3 sequences listed, over 10% were seen once. Sequenced here: PBMCs from blood, sampled about 40 days after vaccination. These receptors all stem from a man aged 50-59 years who received an inactivated influenza vaccine.

This clonotype was seen only a few times. The chain uses TRBV6-1 and TRBJ2-7; 9 bases are a match to TRBD2. This CDR3 has 17 amino acids. Germline values: CDR1 MNHNS, CDR2 SASEGT. V shed 6 bases, J shed 2 bases, and the junction held 14 bases outside the gene matches. CDR3 region: CASSQLRGKREAYEQYF. The CDR3 coding sequence is TGTGCCAGCAGCCAACTACGGGGGAAGCGGGAGGCCTACGAGCAGTACTTC.

The chain has TRBV4-1 and TRBJ2-7; D unclear. The V gene lost 1 base and the J gene lost 2 bases, with 12 bases spanning the gap. The germline V gene has CDR1 MGHRA and CDR2 YSYEKL. The CDR3 contains 15 residues. This CDR3 reads CASSQGYLAAYEQYF. The CDR3 nucleotides are TGCGCCAGCAGCCAAGGATACCTGGCCGCCTACGAGCAGTACTTC.

This clonotype has only a few counts. The chain uses TRBV7-9 and TRBJ2-1, with D unresolved. V lost 0 bases to trimming and J lost 2 bases, with 11 bases between them. This CDR3 comprises 16 residues. Germline lookup yields CDR1 SEHNR and CDR2 FQNEAQ (reference sequence). The CDR3 here is CASSLAGQRTYNEQFF. The CDR3 DNA reads as TGTGCCAGCAGCTTAGCAGGGCAGCGCACCTACAATGAGCAGTTCTTC.

CDR3 in DNA: TGCAGTCAAAACGGCCCTTCCTACGAGCAGTACTTC. Its translation is CSQNGPSYEQYF. V gene TRBV20-1 combines with J gene TRBJ2-7; D unclear. The ends were cut back, 8 bases at V and 1 base at J, with 12 bases in the middle. There are 12 residues in the CDR3. Germline CDR1 and CDR2: DFQATT and SNEGSKA (reference sequence).

This clonotype was seen a few times. The chain employs TRBV28 and TRBJ2-2, with D perhaps TRBD1 (6 bases). Germline V gives CDR1 MDHEN, CDR2 SYDVKM. The CDR3 is 14 amino acids. The CDR3 DNA is TGTGCAGCAGGGGAAGGGCTTGACACCGGGGAGCTGTTTTTT. Translated, it gives CAAGEGLDTGELFF.

J is TRBJ2-7 and V is TRBV20-1, with D unclear. The CDR3 is made up of 16 amino acids. V lost 0 bases, J lost 1 base, and 16 bases lay in between. The V gene's germline CDR1 is DFQATT and CDR2 SNEGSKA (reference sequence). The CDR3 coding sequence is TGCAGTGCTAGAGATCGGCTGCGGAAATTGTCCTACGAGCAGTACTTC. It codes for CSARDRLRKLSYEQYF.

The chain links TRBV10-3 to TRBJ1-1; the D gene is possibly TRBD1 (5 bases). CDR1 and CDR2 from the germline V gene are ENHRY and SYGVKD. Deletions cut 2 bases from V and 3 bases from J, with 10 bases between. CDR3 size: 14 residues. This chain's CDR3 is CAISETGRDTEAFF. CDR3 DNA sequence: TGTGCCATCAGTGAGACAGGAAGGGACACTGAAGCTTTCTTT.

The J gene is TRBJ2-3, the V gene TRBV7-9; 8 bases match TRBD2. This CDR3 has 17 residues. In germline, CDR1 is SEHNR, CDR2 FQNEAQ (reference sequence). Trimming took 5 bases from V and 5 from J; bases not matched to a gene: 15. The CDR3 DNA is TGTGCCAGCAGCCCACACGGTGGCGGGGGGCCTGGAGATACGCAGTATTTT. Residues: CASSPHGGGGPGDTQYF.